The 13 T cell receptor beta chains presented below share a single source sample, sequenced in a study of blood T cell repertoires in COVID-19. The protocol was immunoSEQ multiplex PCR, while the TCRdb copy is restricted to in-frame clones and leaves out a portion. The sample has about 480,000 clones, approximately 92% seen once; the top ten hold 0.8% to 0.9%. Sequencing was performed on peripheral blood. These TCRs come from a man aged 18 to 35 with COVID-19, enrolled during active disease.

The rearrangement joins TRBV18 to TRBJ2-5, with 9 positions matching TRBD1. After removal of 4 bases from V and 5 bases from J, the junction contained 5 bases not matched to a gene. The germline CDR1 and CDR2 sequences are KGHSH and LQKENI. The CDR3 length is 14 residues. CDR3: CASSQGQGFETQYF. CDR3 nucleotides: TGTGCCAGCTCACAGGGACAGGGCTTCGAGACCCAGTACTTC. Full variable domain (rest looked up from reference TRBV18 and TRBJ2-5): NAGVMQNPRHLVRRRGQEARLRCSPMKGHSHVYWYRQLPEEGLKFMVYLQKENIIDESGMPKERFSAEFPKEGPSILRIQQVVRGDSAAYFCASSQGQGFETQYFGPGTRLLVL.

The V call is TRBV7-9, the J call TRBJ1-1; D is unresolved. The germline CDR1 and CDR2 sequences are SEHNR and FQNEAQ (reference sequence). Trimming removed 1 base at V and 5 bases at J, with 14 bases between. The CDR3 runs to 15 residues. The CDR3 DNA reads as TGTGCCAGCAGCTTAGGGCAGAACCGGGTTACTGAAGCTTTCTTT. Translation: CASSLGQNRVTEAFF.

The CDR3 spells CASSHGQINQPQHF. Here the CDR3 DNA reads TGTGCCAGCAGCCACGGACAGATCAATCAGCCCCAGCATTTT. The chain couples TRBV6-5 to TRBJ1-5; D possibly corresponds to TRBD1 (6 bases). V gave up 6 bases and J gave up 3 bases, with 12 bases separating them. CDR1 and CDR2 from the germline V gene are MNHEY and SVGAGI. CDR3 length: 14 residues.

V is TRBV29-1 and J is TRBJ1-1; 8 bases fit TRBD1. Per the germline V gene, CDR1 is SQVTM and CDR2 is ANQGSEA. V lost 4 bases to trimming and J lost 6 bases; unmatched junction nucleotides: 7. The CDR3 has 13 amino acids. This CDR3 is CSVVEDRDSEAFF. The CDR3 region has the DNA TGCAGCGTTGTAGAGGACAGGGATTCTGAAGCTTTCTTT.

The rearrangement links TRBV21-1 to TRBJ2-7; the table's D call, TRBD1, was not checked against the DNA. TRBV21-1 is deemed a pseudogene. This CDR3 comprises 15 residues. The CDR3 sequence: CASSIQGAVSHEQYF. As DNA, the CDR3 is TGTGCCAGCAGCATTCAGGGGGCTGTGTCCCACGAGCAGTACTTC.

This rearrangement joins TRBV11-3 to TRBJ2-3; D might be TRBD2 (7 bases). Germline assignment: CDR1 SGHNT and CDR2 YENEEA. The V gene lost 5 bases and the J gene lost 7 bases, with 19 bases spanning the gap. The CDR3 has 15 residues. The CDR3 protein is CASSPHGGLEYTQYF. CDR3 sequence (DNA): TGTGCCAGCAGCCCACACGGGGGGCTGGAATATACGCAGTATTTT. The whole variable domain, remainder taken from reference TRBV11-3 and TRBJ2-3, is EAGVVQSPRYKIIEKKQPVAFWCNPISGHNTLYWYLQNLGQGPELLIRYENEEAVDDSQLPKDRFSAERLKGVDSTLKIQPAELGDSAVYLCASSPHGGLEYTQYFGPGTRLTVL.

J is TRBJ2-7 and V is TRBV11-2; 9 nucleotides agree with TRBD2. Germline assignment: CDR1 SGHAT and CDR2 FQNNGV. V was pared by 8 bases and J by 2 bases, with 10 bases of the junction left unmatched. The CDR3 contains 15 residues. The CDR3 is CASLPSGIIPYEQYF. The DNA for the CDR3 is TGTGCCAGCCTCCCTAGCGGGATCATACCCTACGAGCAGTACTTC. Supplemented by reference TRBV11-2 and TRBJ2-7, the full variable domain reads EAGVAQSPRYKIIEKRQSVAFWCNPISGHATLYWYQQILGQGPKLLIQFQNNGVVDDSQLPKDRFSAERLKGVDSTLKIQPAKLEDSAVYLCASLPSGIIPYEQYFGPGTRLTVT.

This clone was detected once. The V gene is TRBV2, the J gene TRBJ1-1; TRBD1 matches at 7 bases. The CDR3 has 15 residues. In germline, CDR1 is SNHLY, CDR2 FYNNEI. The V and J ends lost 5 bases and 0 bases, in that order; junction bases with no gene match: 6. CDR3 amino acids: CASSPGTVMNTEAFF. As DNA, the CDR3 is TGTGCCAGCAGTCCCGGGACAGTAATGAACACTGAAGCTTTCTTT.

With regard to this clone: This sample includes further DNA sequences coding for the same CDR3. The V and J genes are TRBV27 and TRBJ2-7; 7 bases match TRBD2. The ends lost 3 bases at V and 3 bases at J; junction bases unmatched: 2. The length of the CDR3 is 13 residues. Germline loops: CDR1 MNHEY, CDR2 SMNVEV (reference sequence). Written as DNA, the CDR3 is TGTGCCAGCAGTTTTGCTAGCGGCTACGAGCAGTACTTC. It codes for CASSFASGYEQYF.

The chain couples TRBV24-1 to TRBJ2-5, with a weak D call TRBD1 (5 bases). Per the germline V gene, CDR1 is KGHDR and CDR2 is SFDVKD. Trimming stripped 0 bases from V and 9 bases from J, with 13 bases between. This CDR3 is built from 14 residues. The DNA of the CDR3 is TGTGCCACCAGTGATTTGCTTTCAGGGAAGGCCCAGTACTTC. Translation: CATSDLLSGKAQYF.

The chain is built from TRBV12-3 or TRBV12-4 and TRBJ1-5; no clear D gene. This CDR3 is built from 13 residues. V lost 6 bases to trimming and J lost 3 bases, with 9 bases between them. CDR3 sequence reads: CASRGGYNQPQHF. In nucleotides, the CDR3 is TGTGCCAGCAGAGGAGGGTACAATCAGCCCCAGCATTTT.

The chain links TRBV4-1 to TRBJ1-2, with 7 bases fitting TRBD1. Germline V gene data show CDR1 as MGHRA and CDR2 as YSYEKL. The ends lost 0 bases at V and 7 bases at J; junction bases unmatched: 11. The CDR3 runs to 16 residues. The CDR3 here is CASSQDRGQSVVGYTF. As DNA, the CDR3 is TGCGCCAGCAGCCAAGATAGGGGACAGTCCGTGGTTGGCTACACCTTC.

The CDR3 reads CSVLQGNTEAFF. For the CDR3, the DNA is TGCAGCGTTTTACAGGGGAACACTGAAGCTTTCTTT. The V and J genes are TRBV29-1 and TRBJ1-1; possibly TRBD1 for D (6 bases). The V gene's germline CDR1 is SQVTM and CDR2 ANQGSEA. V was trimmed by 5 bases and J by 1 base, leaving 8 bases between them. The CDR3 is 12 amino acids.